The 21 T cell receptor beta chains reported below all come from one sample, sequenced in a study of OX40 agonist ivuxolimab in advanced cancers. Libraries were prepared through the immunoSEQ multiplex PCR assay. TCRdb mirrors the immuneACCESS table, restricted to in-frame sequences. Some clones are absent from its copies; in checked studies, under half trace to an unresolved V gene, and the reason for the others is unknown. The sample data list more than 45,000 clones, and about three quarters of these were observed just once. The ten largest clones add up to around 7.1% of the sample. This material consisted of CD4+ or CD8+ T cells sorted from blood, taken in a trial of the OX40 agonist ivuxolimab. The receptors here all came from an adult with an advanced solid tumor such as melanoma, head and neck, liver or kidney cancer.

The gene calls are TRBV27 and TRBJ1-5; 7 bases are a match to TRBD1. The CDR3 has 16 amino acids. V shed 4 bases and J 6 bases; nucleotides not matched to a gene: 12. The germline V gene has CDR1 MNHEY and CDR2 SMNVEV (reference sequence). The CDR3 coding sequence is TGTGCCAGCAGTTCCTACAGGGGAGAAGGAGGTCAGCCCCAGCATTTT. Protein product: CASSSYRGEGGQPQHF.

The chain joins TRBV11-2 to TRBJ2-1; D ambiguous. This CDR3 has 13 amino acids. V was cut by 1 base and J by 6 bases, with 7 bases left in between. CDR1 is SGHAT and CDR2 is FQNNGV in the germline V gene. The CDR3 region has the DNA TGTGCCAGCAGCTTAGTTAGCTTCAATGAGCAGTTCTTC. It codes for CASSLVSFNEQFF.

The genes are TRBV14 and TRBJ2-1, with a weak D call TRBD1 (6 bases). Germline assignment: CDR1 SGHDN and CDR2 FVKESK. This CDR3 has 16 residues. Trimming shortened V by 3 bases and J by 1 base, and 13 bases separated the two germline ends. In nucleotides, the CDR3 is TGTGCCAGCAGCCAGCTGACAGGAGAATCCTACAATGAGCAGTTCTTC. This sequence encodes CASSQLTGESYNEQFF.

The chain recombines TRBV7-8 with TRBJ2-7, with D perhaps matching TRBD2 (7 bases). In germline, CDR1 is SGHVS, CDR2 FQNEAQ. The ends were cut back, 1 base at V and 5 bases at J, with 12 bases in the middle. The CDR3 loop spans 14 amino acids. CDR3 nucleotide sequence: TGTGCCAGCAGCTTAGGGCTAGGGGGGGACGAGCAGTACTTC. It translates to CASSLGLGGDEQYF.

The chain joins TRBV11-2 to TRBJ2-5, with TRBD1 matching over 9 bases. The CDR3 runs to 13 residues. V was pared by 8 bases and J by 5 bases, with 6 bases of the junction left unmatched. Germline CDR1 SGHAT, CDR2 FQNNGV. CDR3: CASAQGAEETQYF. CDR3 DNA sequence: TGTGCCAGCGCACAGGGGGCCGAGGAGACCCAGTACTTC.

J is TRBJ2-7 and V is TRBV10-2, with 14 bases that match TRBD2. V trimming: 3 bases; J trimming: 7 bases; junction bases outside the gene matches: 8. The V gene's germline CDR1 is WSHSY and CDR2 SAAADI. This CDR3 contains 16 residues. Here the CDR3 DNA reads TGCGCCAGCAGTGACCCGACTAGCGGGAGGGCCGGTGAGCAGTACTTC. Its translation is CASSDPTSGRAGEQYF.

The chain is built from TRBV16 and TRBJ1-2; 9 bases line up with TRBD1. Germline loops: CDR1 KGHSY, CDR2 FQNENV. This CDR3 contains 14 residues. V lost 1 base to trimming and J lost 8 bases; unmatched junction nucleotides: 5. CDR3 sequence reads: CASSQLGTGLGYTF. The CDR3 DNA reads TGTGCCAGCAGCCAATTGGGGACAGGGCTCGGCTACACCTTC.

In regard to this clone: This same CDR3 is encoded by further DNA sequences in the sample. The chain links TRBV7-9 to TRBJ2-1, with 7 bases matching TRBD2. The CDR3 has 15 residues. Germline CDR1 reads SEHNR; CDR2 reads FQNEAQ (reference sequence). J gave up 4 bases and V 2 bases, and 5 bases lay outside the gene matches. CDR3 residues: CASSLTQGLYNEQFF. Written as DNA, the CDR3 is TGTGCCAGCAGCTTAACGCAGGGACTATACAATGAGCAGTTCTTC.

This clone came up a few times. The chain couples TRBV14 to TRBJ2-7; TRBD1 is a possible D gene (5 bases). This CDR3 is built from 13 residues. Trimming stripped 2 bases from V and 4 bases from J, with 9 bases between. The germline V gene encodes CDR1 SGHDN and CDR2 FVKESK. In DNA, the CDR3 is TGTGCCAGCAGCCAAATTGACAGATACGAGCAGTACTTC. Translated, it gives CASSQIDRYEQYF.

V usage is TRBV28 and J usage is TRBJ1-1; D is possibly TRBD1 (5 bases). Germline values: CDR1 MDHEN, CDR2 SYDVKM. Trimming pared 6 bases from V and 6 bases from J, leaving 11 bases between. CDR3 length: 12 amino acids. The CDR3: CASSGGISEAFF. For the CDR3, the DNA is TGTGCCAGCAGCGGGGGGATCTCTGAAGCTTTCTTT. The whole variable domain, remainder taken from reference TRBV28 and TRBJ1-1, is DVKVTQSSRYLVKRTGEKVFLECVQDMDHENMFWYRQDPGLGLRLIYFSYDVKMKEKGDIPEGYSVSREKKERFSLILESASTNQTSMYLCASSGGISEAFFGQGTRLTVV.

The chain combines TRBV11-2 with TRBJ2-4, with TRBD2 matching over 9 bases. This CDR3 region has 15 residues. The V gene end was trimmed by 4 bases and the J gene end by 16 bases; junction bases not matched to a gene: 17. CDR1 and CDR2 (germline): SGHAT, FQNNGV. The CDR3 nucleotides read TGTGCCAGCAGCTCGACCCGCGGGGGGGCGAGAAATAGATACTTC. Translated: CASSSTRGGARNRYF.

Only one count was recorded for this clone. V gene TRBV9 combines with J gene TRBJ1-5; perhaps TRBD1 as D (6 bases). Germline assignment: CDR1 SGDLS and CDR2 YYNGEE. This CDR3 is built from 14 residues. V lost 3 bases and J lost 4, with 11 bases in between. Here the CDR3 DNA reads TGTGCCAGCAGCGCGACAGGTTATAATCAGCCCCAGCATTTT. Translation: CASSATGYNQPQHF.

This rearrangement joins TRBV2 to TRBJ1-2, with TRBD1 identical over 9 bases. The CDR3 contains 15 residues. Germline CDR1 SNHLY, CDR2 FYNNEI. Unmatched junction bases numbered 10, after V lost 3 bases and J lost 8 bases. The CDR3 sequence: CASSDRSDRGGGYTF. The CDR3 DNA follows: TGTGCCAGCAGTGATCGATCGGACAGGGGAGGCGGCTACACCTTC.

This clone showed up just once. The gene calls are TRBV5-1 and TRBJ2-2; 7 bases map to TRBD1. From germline, CDR1 is SGHRS and CDR2 YFSETQ. With V trimmed by 2 bases and J by 4 bases, 11 bases remained unmatched. This CDR3 contains 17 residues. The CDR3 loop is CASSFASDRVSTGELFF. CDR3 nucleotides: TGCGCCAGCAGCTTCGCGAGCGACAGGGTTAGCACCGGGGAGCTGTTTTTT.

The chain has TRBV4-2 and TRBJ1-3; 7 bases map to TRBD1. This CDR3 comprises 13 residues. J lost 7 bases, V lost 0 bases, and 0 bases had no gene match. Germline V gives CDR1 LGHNA, CDR2 YNFKEQ. CDR3 residues: CASSQDRGNTIYF. In DNA form, the CDR3 reads TGTGCCAGCAGCCAAGACAGGGGGAACACCATATATTTT.

The gene calls are TRBV10-2 and TRBJ2-1; a weak D match, TRBD1 (6 bases). CDR3 length: 15 amino acids. Trimming shortened V by 5 bases and J by 6 bases, and 17 bases separated the two germline ends. Germline CDR1 WSHSY, CDR2 SAAADI. CDR3 nucleotides: TGCGCCAGCAGTCAGGCAGGGGTCTCGGGCAATGAGCAGTTCTTC. This gives the protein CASSQAGVSGNEQFF.

The rearrangement joins TRBV19 to TRBJ2-3; 9 nucleotides agree with TRBD1. Per the germline V gene, CDR1 is LNHDA and CDR2 is SQIVND (reference sequence). The V and J ends lost 5 bases and 5 bases, in that order; junction bases with no gene match: 8. CDR3 length: 15 amino acids. The CDR3 nucleotides read TGTGCCAGTAGTTCGGACAGGGGTGAACGAGATACGCAGTATTTT. This codes for CASSSDRGERDTQYF.

In its sample, this clone was seen a few times. This chain connects TRBV6-1 to TRBJ1-1, with D unclear. This CDR3 is built from 13 residues. The germline V and J ends were trimmed by 7 bases and 3 bases, with 12 bases remaining between them. Per germline, CDR1 MNHNS and CDR2 SASEGT. The CDR3 loop is CASIQRRDTEAFF. The CDR3 region has the DNA TGTGCCAGCATTCAACGGAGAGACACTGAAGCTTTCTTT.

The V and J genes are TRBV6-1 and TRBJ1-2; D possibly corresponds to TRBD1 (5 bases). Trimming cost V 3 bases and J 4 bases, with 18 bases left between them. The CDR3 runs 16 residues. The germline gives CDR1 MNHNS, CDR2 SASEGT. CDR3 in DNA: TGTGCCAGCAGTGAGGGGGAGGGATCAAGTGGCTATGGCTACACCTTC. Its protein is CASSEGEGSSGYGYTF.

Written as DNA, the CDR3 is TGTGCCAGCAAGCAGTCAATAATAGGGCACAATGAGCAGTTCTTC. Its protein product is CASKQSIIGHNEQFF. The J gene is TRBJ2-1, the V gene TRBV2; D uncertain. This CDR3 comprises 15 residues. V gave up 7 bases and J gave up 5 bases, with 18 bases separating them. Germline CDR1 reads SNHLY; CDR2 reads FYNNEI.

V is TRBV14 and J is TRBJ2-3; no definite D call. CDR3 length: 14 residues. The V end lost 0 bases, the J end lost 5 bases, and 9 bases lay between the germline ends. Germline V lookup: CDR1 SGHDN, CDR2 FVKESK. CDR3 loop: CASSQDAYRDTQYF. CDR3 bases: TGTGCCAGCAGCCAAGACGCCTACAGAGATACGCAGTATTTT.